Shown below are 18 T cell receptor beta chains from a single sample sequenced in a study of Ad26.COV2.S vaccination and SARS-CoV-2 variants. The treatment here: around 19 received Ad26.COV2.S at low or high dose, single or two shots; several received placebo; per-sample allocation not given. Sampling happened 63 days after the first vaccine or placebo injection. Here immunoSEQ multiplex PCR was the method, and the copy in TCRdb shows in-frame clones only, minus some. The data show over 450,000 clones, 89% seen once. The source was peripheral blood, collected in a trial of Ad26.COV2.S vaccine versus placebo. The receptors were gathered from a person aged 18-65 years who received the Ad26.COV2.S COVID-19 vaccine or a placebo.

The chain recombines TRBV6-2 or TRBV6-3 with TRBJ2-7; no clear D gene. Germline V gives CDR1 MNHEY, CDR2 SVGEGT. V was trimmed by 4 bases and J by 3 bases, leaving 7 bases between them. The CDR3 is 12 amino acids. Written as DNA, the CDR3 is TGTGCCAGCAGTTTCGTGGGCTACGAGCAGTACTTC. It codes for CASSFVGYEQYF.

This clone came up a few times. The CDR3 here is CASSYSLGDQPQHF. Written as DNA, the CDR3 is TGTGCCAGCAGTTACTCGCTTGGGGATCAGCCCCAGCATTTT. This chain links TRBV6-2 or TRBV6-3 with TRBJ1-5; D is unresolved. The CDR3 sequence is 14 residues long. Trimming pared 0 bases from V and 5 bases from J, leaving 8 bases between. The V gene's germline CDR1 is MNHEY and CDR2 SVGEGT.

In nucleotides, the CDR3 is TGTGCCACCAGCAGAGATCTAAGCCCGGCTTTCTTT. Its translation: CATSRDLSPAFF. The chain couples TRBV15 to TRBJ1-1; D call uncertain. CDR1 and CDR2 from the germline V gene are LNHNV and YYDKDF (reference sequence). Trimming cost V 0 bases and J 11 bases, with 10 bases left between them. This CDR3 has 12 residues.

The genes are TRBV19 and TRBJ1-5; D may be TRBD1 (6 bases). The germline CDR1 and CDR2 sequences are LNHDA and SQIVND (reference sequence). V was cut by 6 bases and J by 1 base, with 19 bases left in between. The CDR3 runs to 17 residues. The CDR3 region is CASSPRLGGGSNQPQHF. DNA for the CDR3: TGTGCCAGTAGCCCGCGGTTAGGGGGGGGAAGCAATCAGCCCCAGCATTTT.

This chain uses TRBV6-4 with TRBJ2-1; possible D gene TRBD2, 5 bases. Germline V gene sequence: CDR1 MRHNA, CDR2 SNTAGT. The CDR3 has 14 residues. Trimming took off 4 bases at V and 3 bases at J, with 10 bases between the two ends. The CDR3 DNA is TGTGCCAGCAGTGTGAGCGGAGACTACAATGAGCAGTTCTTC. Protein sequence: CASSVSGDYNEQFF.

V usage is TRBV5-1 and J usage is TRBJ2-7, with 8 bases identical to TRBD1. Germline V gene sequence: CDR1 SGHRS, CDR2 YFSETQ. The V segment lost 0 bases and the J segment 5 bases; nucleotides outside the gene matches: 4. The length of the CDR3 is 14 residues. The DNA for the CDR3 is TGCGCCAGCAGCTTGGTCAGGGGGCTTGACGAGCAGTACTTC. It translates to CASSLVRGLDEQYF.

The chain uses TRBV2 and TRBJ2-3, with 14 bases fitting TRBD2. V gave up 3 bases and J gave up 1 base; unmatched junction bases: 12. Germline values: CDR1 SNHLY, CDR2 FYNNEI. The CDR3 has 20 amino acids. The CDR3 bases are TGTGCCAGCAGTGACCCCGGACTAGCGGGAGGATCAGTGGGCACAGATACGCAGTATTTT. The encoded protein is CASSDPGLAGGSVGTDTQYF.

This chain connects TRBV5-1 to TRBJ1-1; D not certain. Germline V CDR1 and CDR2: SGHRS, YFSETQ. V lost 0 bases and J 3 bases, leaving 9 bases between the germline ends. CDR3 length equals 14 residues. The chain's CDR3 is CASSLGSRDTEAFF. The CDR3 coding sequence is TGCGCCAGCAGCTTGGGGTCTAGGGACACTGAAGCTTTCTTT.

This rearrangement joins TRBV6-1 to TRBJ1-1; D remains ambiguous. Looked up from germline, CDR1 is MNHNS and CDR2 is SASEGT. V lost 2 bases, J lost 1 base, and 8 bases lay in between. This CDR3 region has 14 residues. Here the CDR3 reads CASSERQRNTEAFF. The CDR3, as DNA: TGTGCCAGCAGTGAAAGGCAGCGGAACACTGAAGCTTTCTTT.

The rearrangement joins TRBV5-1 to TRBJ2-7, with TRBD2 identical over 8 bases. The CDR3 consists of 15 residues. Germline V gives CDR1 SGHRS, CDR2 YFSETQ. V gave up 2 bases and J gave up 0 bases; unmatched junction bases: 4. The CDR3 protein is CASSFTSGLSYEQYF. CDR3 in DNA: TGCGCCAGCAGCTTTACTAGCGGCCTCTCCTACGAGCAGTACTTC.

The V call is TRBV27, the J call TRBJ2-7; the match to TRBD1 covers 7 bases. Germline trimming cut 10 bases from V and 6 bases from J; bases unmatched to any gene: 6. Germline V gene sequence: CDR1 MNHEY, CDR2 SMNVEV (reference sequence). The CDR3 sequence is 11 residues long. This CDR3 is CATRQGTEQYF. DNA for the CDR3: TGTGCCACAAGACAGGGCACCGAGCAGTACTTC.

The chain joins TRBV12-3 or TRBV12-4 to TRBJ1-1; the D is unclear. Trimming cost V 7 bases and J 7 bases, with 16 bases left between them. CDR3 length equals 13 residues. CDR3 loop: CASINRRAGEAFF. The CDR3 region has the DNA TGTGCCAGCATCAACCGGAGGGCGGGTGAAGCTTTCTTT.

The chain uses TRBV30 and TRBJ1-1, with D hard to call. Germline CDR1 is GTSNPN and CDR2 is SVGIG (reference sequence). V lost 2 bases and J lost 1, with 5 bases in between. This CDR3 comprises 12 residues. This CDR3 reads CAWSRANTEAFF. CDR3 nucleotide sequence: TGTGCCTGGAGTAGGGCGAACACTGAAGCTTTCTTT.

The gene calls are TRBV7-9 and TRBJ2-7; D might be TRBD1 (6 bases). Germline V gene data show CDR1 as SEHNR and CDR2 as FQNEAQ (reference sequence). V was trimmed by 5 bases and J by 3 bases, leaving 20 bases between them. The CDR3 consists of 16 residues. The CDR3 is CASSDREGQGSYEQYF. For the CDR3, the DNA is TGTGCCAGCAGCGATCGAGAGGGCCAGGGGAGCTACGAGCAGTACTTC.

This chain joins TRBV18 and TRBJ2-1, with a tentative D call TRBD2 (5 bases). In germline, CDR1 is KGHSH, CDR2 LQKENI. V dropped 3 bases and J dropped 0 bases, with 15 bases sitting between them. The CDR3 extends over 17 amino acids. CDR3 DNA sequence: TGTGCCAGCTCACCCCTAGCCATGCGAAGCTCCTACAATGAGCAGTTCTTC. It encodes CASSPLAMRSSYNEQFF.

This clone was recorded once. The chain employs TRBV2 and TRBJ2-3, with D unresolved. CDR3 size: 14 residues. Germline assignment: CDR1 SNHLY and CDR2 FYNNEI. V dropped 5 bases and J dropped 3 bases, with 12 bases sitting between them. The CDR3 DNA reads as TGTGCCAGCAGTTTCCACGACCTGACAGATACGCAGTATTTT. Residues: CASSFHDLTDTQYF.

The count of this clone is one. The DNA for the CDR3 is TGCAGCGTTGACAGTCCTACAGGGGGCGCAGGGTACGAGCAGTACTTC. This codes for CSVDSPTGGAGYEQYF. This rearrangement joins TRBV29-1 to TRBJ2-7; TRBD1 matches at 9 bases. The V and J ends lost 3 bases and 4 bases, in that order; junction bases with no gene match: 13. This CDR3 spans 16 amino acids. The germline gives CDR1 SQVTM, CDR2 ANQGSEA.

In its sample, this clone was seen a few times. Here the CDR3 DNA reads TGTGCCAGCAGCCGCGCCAGTGCCCGTTACGAGCAGTACTTC. This sequence encodes CASSRASARYEQYF. The V gene is TRBV13, the J gene TRBJ2-7; D is ambiguous. The CDR3 is 14 amino acids. In germline, CDR1 is PRHDT, CDR2 FYEKMQ (reference sequence). V was shortened by 5 bases and J by 4 bases, with 15 bases between the two germline ends.